Listed below are T cell receptor beta chains from one sample, sequenced in a study of blood T cell repertoires in COVID-19. Clones were sequenced by immunoSEQ multiplex PCR, and TCRdb holds only the in-frame ones, with some missing. Of a few hundred thousand clones in the sample, around 89% were seen once. The sample was PBMCs or T cells enriched from blood (not recorded which). The receptors come from a man between 18 and 35 years old who had recovered from COVID-19. CDR3s include the opening cysteine and the closing phenylalanine or tryptophan. The order of the fields is D gene, clone size, J gene, V gene, CDR3 protein, CDR3 DNA. The D gene is left open where the match is weak. A clone size is listed for some rows: how often the clone was seen (once, few, many), or a class if it is expanded.

D gene: TRBD1; clone size: NA; J gene: TRBJ2-7; V gene: TRBV3-1/TRBV3-2; CDR3 protein: CASSQAWGTAYEQYF; CDR3 DNA: TGTGCCAGCAGCCAAGCTTGGGGGACAGCCTACGAGCAGTACTTC
D gene: TRBD1; clone size: NA; J gene: TRBJ1-5; V gene: TRBV6-6; CDR3 protein: CASSPGQGAPGHGQPQHF; CDR3 DNA: TGTGCCAGCAGTCCGGGACAGGGGGCCCCAGGGCACGGTCAGCCCCAGCATTTT
D gene: NA; clone size: NA; J gene: TRBJ1-1; V gene: TRBV4-1; CDR3 protein: CASSQTLTAEAFF; CDR3 DNA: TGCGCCAGCAGCCAAACCTTGACAGCTGAAGCTTTCTTT
D gene: NA; clone size: NA; J gene: TRBJ1-2; V gene: TRBV30; CDR3 protein: CAWRAGSNYGYTF; CDR3 DNA: TGTGCCTGGCGGGCAGGGTCTAACTATGGCTACACCTTC
D gene: TRBD2; clone size: NA; J gene: TRBJ2-1; V gene: TRBV7-9; CDR3 protein: CASSLVRLAVHEQFF; CDR3 DNA: TGTGCCAGCAGCTTAGTGCGGCTAGCGGTCCATGAGCAGTTCTTC
D gene: TRBD2; clone size: NA; J gene: TRBJ2-5; V gene: TRBV7-6; CDR3 protein: CASSLGSGRAAWETQYF; CDR3 DNA: TGTGCCAGCAGCTTAGGCAGCGGGAGGGCCGCTTGGGAGACCCAGTACTTC
D gene: NA; clone size: NA; J gene: TRBJ2-5; V gene: TRBV7-9; CDR3 protein: CASSLGPGLMETQYF; CDR3 DNA: TGTGCCAGCAGCTTAGGTCCCGGACTTATGGAGACCCAGTACTTC
D gene: NA; clone size: NA; J gene: TRBJ2-4; V gene: TRBV9; CDR3 protein: CASSGTERNIQYF; CDR3 DNA: TGTGCCAGCAGCGGGACAGAGAGAAACATTCAGTACTTC
D gene: TRBD2; clone size: NA; J gene: TRBJ2-1; V gene: TRBV5-1; CDR3 protein: CASSPTSGGNNEQFF; CDR3 DNA: TGCGCCAGCAGCCCGACTAGCGGGGGAAACAATGAGCAGTTCTTC
D gene: TRBD1; clone size: NA; J gene: TRBJ1-5; V gene: TRBV20-1; CDR3 protein: CSASSEGANQPQHF; CDR3 DNA: TGCAGTGCTAGTTCGGAGGGGGCCAATCAGCCCCAGCATTTT
D gene: NA; clone size: NA; J gene: TRBJ2-1; V gene: TRBV2; CDR3 protein: CASSYFSNEQFF; CDR3 DNA: TGTGCCAGCAGTTACTTCTCAAATGAGCAGTTCTTC
D gene: TRBD1; clone size: NA; J gene: TRBJ2-2; V gene: TRBV2; CDR3 protein: CASRIGTANTGELFF; CDR3 DNA: TGTGCCAGCAGAATTGGGACAGCGAACACCGGGGAGCTGTTTTTT
D gene: NA; clone size: NA; J gene: TRBJ2-7; V gene: TRBV4-1; CDR3 protein: CASSQGGAGLSYEQYF; CDR3 DNA: TGCGCCAGCAGCCAAGGGGGAGCGGGTCTCTCCTACGAGCAGTACTTC
D gene: TRBD1; clone size: NA; J gene: TRBJ2-1; V gene: TRBV5-1; CDR3 protein: CASSSQGWHYNEQFF; CDR3 DNA: TGCGCCAGCAGCTCACAGGGGTGGCATTACAATGAGCAGTTCTTC
D gene: TRBD1; clone size: NA; J gene: TRBJ2-5; V gene: TRBV5-1; CDR3 protein: CASSRGQGGMETQYF; CDR3 DNA: TGCGCCAGCAGCCGAGGACAGGGGGGTATGGAGACCCAGTACTTC
D gene: NA; clone size: NA; J gene: TRBJ2-1; V gene: TRBV12-5; CDR3 protein: CASGPELAEQFF; CDR3 DNA: TGTGCTAGTGGCCCCGAATTAGCAGAGCAGTTCTTC
D gene: TRBD1; clone size: NA; J gene: TRBJ1-5; V gene: TRBV2; CDR3 protein: CASSLQGDSNQPQHF; CDR3 DNA: TGTGCCAGCAGTCTACAGGGGGATAGCAATCAGCCCCAGCATTTT
D gene: TRBD1; clone size: few; J gene: TRBJ1-2; V gene: TRBV9; CDR3 protein: CASSVARDRAAGYTF; CDR3 DNA: TGTGCCAGCAGCGTAGCCCGAGACAGGGCAGCCGGCTACACCTTC
D gene: NA; clone size: NA; J gene: TRBJ2-3; V gene: TRBV7-8; CDR3 protein: CASSWGGSRNTDTQYF; CDR3 DNA: TGTGCCAGCAGCTGGGGCGGCAGCCGAAACACAGATACGCAGTATTTT
D gene: TRBD1; clone size: NA; J gene: TRBJ2-1; V gene: TRBV7-6; CDR3 protein: CASSRDRGAYNEQFF; CDR3 DNA: TGTGCCAGCAGCCGGGACAGGGGCGCCTACAATGAGCAGTTCTTC
D gene: TRBD1; clone size: NA; J gene: TRBJ1-1; V gene: TRBV6-5; CDR3 protein: CASRQGAEAFF; CDR3 DNA: TGTGCCAGCAGACAGGGGGCTGAAGCTTTCTTT
D gene: NA; clone size: NA; J gene: TRBJ1-2; V gene: TRBV18; CDR3 protein: CASSPVVANYGYTF; CDR3 DNA: TGTGCCAGCTCACCAGTAGTTGCTAACTATGGCTACACCTTC
D gene: NA; clone size: NA; J gene: TRBJ2-3; V gene: TRBV9; CDR3 protein: CASSPQNRGSDTQYF; CDR3 DNA: TGTGCCAGCAGCCCCCAGAACCGAGGGTCAGATACGCAGTATTTT
D gene: NA; clone size: NA; J gene: TRBJ1-6; V gene: TRBV7-9; CDR3 protein: CASSLFVGGSYNSPLHF; CDR3 DNA: TGTGCCAGCAGCTTATTTGTCGGGGGCTCCTATAATTCACCCCTCCACTTT
D gene: NA; clone size: NA; J gene: TRBJ1-1; V gene: TRBV27; CDR3 protein: CASSLSYGAAGTEAFF; CDR3 DNA: TGTGCCAGCAGTTTATCTTATGGGGCAGCAGGCACTGAAGCTTTCTTT
D gene: NA; clone size: NA; J gene: TRBJ2-1; V gene: TRBV20-1; CDR3 protein: CSASPSGGFNEQFF; CDR3 DNA: TGCAGTGCTAGTCCCAGCGGTGGCTTCAATGAGCAGTTCTTC
D gene: TRBD2; clone size: NA; J gene: TRBJ2-1; V gene: TRBV7-2; CDR3 protein: CASSSTSGGSSYNEQFF; CDR3 DNA: TGTGCCAGCAGCTCCACTAGCGGGGGGAGCTCCTACAATGAGCAGTTCTTC
D gene: NA; clone size: NA; J gene: TRBJ1-2; V gene: TRBV29-1; CDR3 protein: CSVAGVDYGYTF; CDR3 DNA: TGCAGCGTTGCAGGGGTGGACTATGGCTACACCTTC
D gene: TRBD1; clone size: NA; J gene: TRBJ1-5; V gene: TRBV30; CDR3 protein: CAWSAGTGKQPQHF; CDR3 DNA: TGTGCCTGGAGTGCTGGGACAGGGAAGCAGCCCCAGCATTTT
D gene: NA; clone size: NA; J gene: TRBJ2-7; V gene: TRBV28; CDR3 protein: CASSLGQLSEQYF; CDR3 DNA: TGTGCCAGCAGTTTAGGACAGCTGAGCGAGCAGTACTTC
D gene: NA; clone size: NA; J gene: TRBJ1-1; V gene: TRBV7-9; CDR3 protein: CASSLGAMNTEAFF; CDR3 DNA: TGTGCCAGCAGCCTAGGAGCTATGAACACTGAAGCTTTCTTT
D gene: NA; clone size: NA; J gene: TRBJ1-2; V gene: TRBV2; CDR3 protein: CASRASGYGYTF; CDR3 DNA: TGTGCCAGCAGGGCTTCGGGCTATGGCTACACCTTC
D gene: TRBD2; clone size: NA; J gene: TRBJ2-1; V gene: TRBV9; CDR3 protein: CASSVGGREWNEQFF; CDR3 DNA: TGTGCCAGCAGCGTCGGTGGGCGGGAGTGGAATGAGCAGTTCTTC
D gene: NA; clone size: NA; J gene: TRBJ2-2; V gene: TRBV5-1; CDR3 protein: CASSFTGSGTGELFF; CDR3 DNA: TGCGCCAGCAGCTTTACAGGGTCGGGCACCGGGGAGCTGTTTTTT
D gene: NA; clone size: NA; J gene: TRBJ1-5; V gene: TRBV21-1; CDR3 protein: CASRSGQGSNQPQHF; CDR3 DNA: TGTGCCAGCAGGAGTGGGCAGGGAAGCAATCAGCCCCAGCATTTT
D gene: TRBD2; clone size: NA; J gene: TRBJ2-1; V gene: TRBV14; CDR3 protein: CASSQLAGGPYNEQFF; CDR3 DNA: TGTGCCAGCAGCCAACTAGCGGGAGGGCCCTACAATGAGCAGTTCTTC
D gene: NA; clone size: NA; J gene: TRBJ2-2; V gene: TRBV19; CDR3 protein: CAIRGPQNTGELFF; CDR3 DNA: TGTGCCATAAGAGGGCCCCAGAACACCGGGGAGCTGTTTTTT
D gene: TRBD1; clone size: NA; J gene: TRBJ2-3; V gene: TRBV7-3; CDR3 protein: CASSPDRGITDTQYF; CDR3 DNA: TGTGCCAGCAGCCCCGACAGGGGGATTACAGATACGCAGTATTTT
D gene: TRBD1; clone size: NA; J gene: TRBJ1-1; V gene: TRBV19; CDR3 protein: CASSIGQGWNTEAFF; CDR3 DNA: TGTGCCAGTAGTATTGGACAGGGGTGGAACACTGAAGCTTTCTTT
D gene: TRBD2; clone size: NA; J gene: TRBJ2-7; V gene: TRBV6-1; CDR3 protein: CASSDGAGVSYEQYF; CDR3 DNA: TGTGCCAGCAGTGATGGAGCGGGGGTGTCCTACGAGCAGTACTTC
D gene: NA; clone size: NA; J gene: TRBJ2-1; V gene: TRBV10-3; CDR3 protein: CAISGREISYNEQFF; CDR3 DNA: TGTGCCATCAGTGGTCGAGAGATCTCCTACAATGAGCAGTTCTTC
D gene: NA; clone size: NA; J gene: TRBJ2-1; V gene: TRBV23-1; CDR3 protein: CASSQLDEQFF; CDR3 DNA: TGCGCCAGCAGTCAATTAGATGAGCAGTTCTTC
D gene: NA; clone size: NA; J gene: TRBJ2-3; V gene: TRBV3-1/TRBV3-2; CDR3 protein: CASSQEAHTQYF; CDR3 DNA: TGTGCCAGCAGCCAAGAAGCCCATACGCAGTATTTT
D gene: NA; clone size: once; J gene: TRBJ1-2; V gene: TRBV5-8; CDR3 protein: CASSADGLTRIGYTF; CDR3 DNA: TGTGCCAGCAGCGCGGACGGACTGACTAGAATCGGCTACACCTTC
D gene: TRBD1; clone size: few; J gene: TRBJ1-1; V gene: TRBV15; CDR3 protein: CATSSWDRDTEAFF; CDR3 DNA: TGTGCCACCAGCAGCTGGGACAGGGACACTGAAGCTTTCTTT
D gene: TRBD2; clone size: NA; J gene: TRBJ2-7; V gene: TRBV6-2/TRBV6-3; CDR3 protein: CASSPSAGSLYEQYF; CDR3 DNA: TGTGCCAGCAGCCCTTCAGCGGGGTCCCTCTACGAGCAGTACTTC
D gene: NA; clone size: NA; J gene: TRBJ2-7; V gene: TRBV4-3; CDR3 protein: CASSLTSASYEQYF; CDR3 DNA: TGCGCCAGCAGCCTGACTAGTGCCTCCTACGAGCAGTACTTC